Shown below are 17 T cell receptor beta chains from a single sample sequenced in a study of response to subunit inactivated influenza vaccine. Each CDR3 protein gets one entry after TCRdb re-called the RT-PCR reads with MiXCR. This repertoire shows some 500,000 distinct CDR3 sequences, roughly 13% found once; its top ten account for around 12%. Specimen: PBMCs from blood, collected more than 35 days after vaccination. These receptor sequences come from a man aged 45-60 years who received an inactivated influenza vaccine.

The chain carries TRBV7-9 and TRBJ2-7, with 12 bases matching TRBD2. Germline CDR1 and CDR2: SEHNR and FQNEAQ (reference sequence). The CDR3 sequence is 15 residues long. V was clipped by 5 bases and J by 4 bases; unmatched bases: 6. In DNA form, the CDR3 reads TGTGCCAGCAGCAGCTGGACTAGCGGGGAATACGAGCAGTACTTC. It encodes CASSSWTSGEYEQYF. Based on the CDR3 plus reference TRBV7-9 and TRBJ2-7, the full variable domain is DTGVSQNPRHKITKRGQNVTFRCDPISEHNRLYWYRQTLGQGPEFLTYFQNEAQLEKSRLLSDRFSAERPKGSFSTLEIQRTEQGDSAMYLCASSSWTSGEYEQYFGPGTRLTVT.

The V gene is TRBV20-1, the J gene TRBJ1-1; no definite D call. With 6 bases removed from V and 1 base from J, the gap between germline ends came to 12 bases. Germline CDR1 DFQATT, CDR2 SNEGSKA (reference sequence). The CDR3 contains 13 residues. The CDR3 DNA sequence: TGCAGTGCGAGTACTACGCAGAACACTGAAGCTTTCTTT. Translation gives CSASTTQNTEAFF.

The V and J genes are TRBV20-1 and TRBJ1-2; D perhaps matches TRBD1 (5 bases). This CDR3 spans 12 amino acids. The germline V gene has CDR1 DFQATT and CDR2 SNEGSKA (reference sequence). Between the trimmed V and J ends, which lost 6 bases and 4 bases, there was a span of 12 bases. The CDR3 DNA reads as TGCAGTGCAGCGGACAATTCCTATGGCTACACCTTC. It translates to CSAADNSYGYTF.

This clonotype has at least ten counts. The rearrangement uses TRBV29-1 and TRBJ2-5, with 7 bases aligning to TRBD1. The CDR3 is 15 residues long. Germline-derived CDR1 and CDR2 are SQVTM and ANQGSEA. Losses at the gene ends were 2 bases for V and 1 base for J; bases not matched to a gene: 7. The DNA for the CDR3 is TGCAGCGTTGAAAGCCCCGGGACAGCCCAAGAGACCCAGTACTTC. This codes for CSVESPGTAQETQYF.

This clonotype was counted only a few times. The chain carries TRBV9 and TRBJ2-1; TRBD1 aligns across 7 bases. V dropped 2 bases and J dropped 9; count of bases not matched to a gene: 11. This CDR3 spans 15 amino acids. Germline V gene lookup returns CDR1 SGDLS and CDR2 YYNGEE. The CDR3 nucleotides read TGTGCCAGCAGCGTTGAAGGGGGCCGGTGGGGTGAGCAGTTCTTC. Amino acids: CASSVEGGRWGEQFF.

This clonotype was counted a few times. The rearrangement joins TRBV12-3 or TRBV12-4 to TRBJ1-1, with D possibly TRBD1 on 5 matching bases. This CDR3 is 12 amino acids long. V lost 7 bases and J lost 1, with 7 bases in between. The CDR3 protein is CASIRENTEAFF. The DNA for the CDR3 is TGTGCCAGCATCAGGGAGAACACTGAAGCTTTCTTT.

This clonotype appeared many times. This rearrangement joins TRBV6-1 to TRBJ1-2; D not resolved. Germline CDR1 reads MNHNS; CDR2 reads SASEGT. This CDR3 spans 12 amino acids. V gave up 11 bases and J gave up 3 bases, with 13 bases separating them. The CDR3 DNA reads TGTGCCGGGAGTAACAACTACTATGGCTACACCTTC. This sequence encodes CAGSNNYYGYTF.

This chain links TRBV7-9 with TRBJ2-5, with 7 bases matching TRBD2. The germline CDR1 and CDR2 sequences are SEHNR and FQNEAQ (reference sequence). This CDR3 is built from 14 residues. V gave up 6 bases and J gave up 5 bases; unmatched junction bases: 9. For the CDR3, the DNA is TGTGCCAGCAGTCCCGGGACTATGAGGGAGACCCAGTACTTC. Encoded protein: CASSPGTMRETQYF.

J is TRBJ2-1 and V is TRBV5-8; the match to TRBD2 covers 9 bases. CDR3 length equals 13 residues. Germline V gene sequence: CDR1 SGHTS, CDR2 YDEGEE. Losses at the gene ends were 4 bases for V and 7 bases for J; bases not matched to a gene: 3. The CDR3 DNA follows: TGTGCCAGCAGCCCGGGACTAGCAAATGAGCAGTTCTTC. As protein: CASSPGLANEQFF.

The chain couples TRBV27 to TRBJ2-7; 8 bases map to TRBD2. CDR1 and CDR2 from the germline V gene are MNHEY and SMNVEV (reference sequence). V dropped 2 bases and J dropped 1; count of bases not matched to a gene: 7. The CDR3 totals 16 residues. CDR3 in DNA: TGTGCCAGCAGTTTAGCTGGGACTAGATTTTCCTACGAGCAGTACTTC. Protein sequence: CASSLAGTRFSYEQYF.

The chain is built from TRBV20-1 and TRBJ2-7, with a tentative D call TRBD2 (6 bases). V dropped 0 bases and J dropped 0 bases, with 12 bases sitting between them. Germline CDR1 and CDR2: DFQATT and SNEGSKA (reference sequence). CDR3 size: 15 residues. The DNA for the CDR3 is TGCAGTGCTAGAGATACCCCTAGCGACTCCTACGAGCAGTACTTC. Protein: CSARDTPSDSYEQYF.

This clonotype showed up many times. The chain joins TRBV4-1 to TRBJ1-6; D remains ambiguous. Trimming shortened V by 0 bases and J by 7 bases, and 7 bases separated the two germline ends. Per the germline V gene, CDR1 is MGHRA and CDR2 is YSYEKL. This CDR3 region has 14 residues. The CDR3 here is CASSQEWGNSPLHF. CDR3 sequence (DNA): TGCGCCAGCAGCCAAGAGTGGGGAAATTCACCCCTCCACTTT.

Only a few counts were recorded for this clonotype. The rearrangement uses TRBV5-1 and TRBJ2-3; unclear D gene. Germline-derived CDR1 and CDR2 are SGHRS and YFSETQ. Deletions cut 4 bases from V and 0 bases from J, with 9 bases between. There are 14 residues in the CDR3. DNA of the CDR3: TGCGCCAGCAGCCCTCGAGCTAGCACAGATACGCAGTATTTT. It codes for CASSPRASTDTQYF.

Turning to this clonotype: A single base separates this from a much larger clone, so it may be a read error. The rearrangement uses TRBV12-3 or TRBV12-4 and TRBJ2-5; unclear D gene. This CDR3 spans 12 amino acids. The CDR3 protein is CASSQFPENQYF. DNA of the CDR3: TGTGCCAGCAGTCAGTTCCCGGAGAACCAGTACTTC.

This clonotype was seen at least ten times. V usage is TRBV20-1 and J usage is TRBJ2-7; unclear D gene. The germline CDR1 and CDR2 sequences are DFQATT and SNEGSKA (reference sequence). The CDR3 loop spans 13 amino acids. V was pared by 0 bases and J by 3 bases, with 9 bases between. CDR3 residues: CSAREGLGYEQYF. The DNA of the CDR3 is TGCAGTGCTAGAGAGGGCCTCGGCTACGAGCAGTACTTC.

V usage is TRBV20-1 and J usage is TRBJ2-7; D could derive from TRBD1 or TRBD2 (5 bases each). The CDR3 is 16 amino acids. Trimming left V 4 bases short and J 10 bases short, with 29 bases between. CDR1 and CDR2 (germline): DFQATT, SNEGSKA (reference sequence). The CDR3 DNA reads as TGCAGTGCTATCTCGTCCGGGACCTACGCAGGAGCCGATCAGTACTTC. Its translation is CSAISSGTYAGADQYF.

This clonotype was seen only a few times. The V and J genes are TRBV6-5 and TRBJ2-7, with TRBD2 matching 7 bases. This CDR3 contains 17 residues. The trim removed 2 bases at V and 7 bases at J, leaving 17 bases unmatched. Germline CDR1 is MNHEY and CDR2 is SVGAGI. CDR3 protein: CASSYRIQRGASSEQYF. CDR3 nucleotides: TGTGCCAGCAGTTACAGAATCCAGCGGGGAGCTAGTTCGGAGCAGTACTTC.